A single sample is the source of the 3 T cell receptor beta chains below, sequenced in a study of neurological immune-mediated disorders. MiXCR, run by TCRdb on the 5' RACE reads, gives a single entry per CDR3 protein. There are roughly 18,000 distinct CDR3 sequences in the sample; roughly a quarter occur only once, and about 33% lies in the top ten. The specimen was PBMCs. These receptors were taken from a man aged 45-65 years with HTLV-1-associated myelopathy (HAM/TSP).

The V gene is TRBV20-1, the J gene TRBJ2-3, with 8 bases matching TRBD2. Germline assignment: CDR1 DFQATT and CDR2 SNEGSKA (reference sequence). The V gene end was trimmed by 0 bases and the J gene end by 4 bases; junction bases not matched to a gene: 9. The CDR3 has 16 amino acids. CDR3 bases: TGCAGTGCTAGAGAGGGACGGGGGGGACGTGCAGATACGCAGTATTTT. Protein: CSAREGRGGRADTQYF.

This clonotype is medium-sized by share. The chain links TRBV7-9 to TRBJ2-2, with 8 bases aligning to TRBD1. J gave up 3 bases and V 5 bases, and 5 bases lay outside the gene matches. CDR3 length equals 15 residues. Per the germline V gene, CDR1 is SEHNR and CDR2 is FQNEAQ (reference sequence). CDR3 sequence (DNA): TGTGCCAGCAGCGCCGACAGGGGACACACCGGGGAGCTGTTTTTT. This gives the protein CASSADRGHTGELFF. The full variable domain, in which reference TRBV7-9 and TRBJ2-2 provide the parts outside the CDR3, is DTGVSQNPRHKITKRGQNVTFRCDPISEHNRLYWYRQTLGQGPEFLTYFQNEAQLEKSRLLSDRFSAERPKGSFSTLEIQRTEQGDSAMYLCASSADRGHTGELFFGEGSRLTVL.

This clonotype was detected only a few times. The CDR3 coding sequence is TGTGCCAGCAGTTTCAACCGGGACAGGGCCTACGAGCAGTACTTC. This sequence encodes CASSFNRDRAYEQYF. This chain links TRBV6-5 with TRBJ2-7; 9 positions agree with TRBD1. The germline V gene has CDR1 MNHEY and CDR2 SVGAGI. J gave up 2 bases and V 4 bases, and 6 bases lay outside the gene matches. The CDR3 loop spans 15 amino acids.